This T cell receptor (beta chain) was captured in a study of T cell responses to AZD1222 COVID-19 vaccine. Broader study findings: The study sampled repertoires only after the peak T cell response. Spike-specific TCR breadth and depth grew following two AZD1222 doses. Per reports, nearly half of all spike-specific TCRs target regions that are unmutated in variants.

This clone has just a few counts. Antigen: not known. Other nucleotide sequences in the sample specify the same CDR3. V dropped 5 bases and J dropped 7; count of bases not matched to a gene: 8. The CDR3 runs 15 residues. Germline V gene lookup returns CDR1 LNHDA and CDR2 SQIVND (reference sequence). Data came from immunoSEQ multiplex PCR; TCRdb stores just in-frame clones and leaves some out. The data show about 180,000 clones, approximately 86% seen once. The receptor was isolated from an adult in good health. Sequenced here: peripheral blood, sampled on day 0 of AZD1222 vaccination. The chain links TRBV19 to TRBJ2-1, with TRBD2 matching 10 bases. The CDR3 region is CASSPRLAGGNEQFF. CDR3 nucleotide sequence: TGTGCCAGTAGTCCTCGACTAGCGGGTGGAAATGAGCAGTTCTTC.